Below are 27 T cell receptor beta chains sequenced from a single sample in a study of blood T cell repertoires in COVID-19. Method: immunoSEQ multiplex PCR; TCRdb's copy keeps in-frame clones and lacks some. Of fewer than 85,000 clones in the sample, more than 70% were seen once. The specimen was peripheral blood. The receptors were sampled from a woman aged 60 to 75 with acute or convalescent COVID-19.

This chain connects TRBV27 to TRBJ1-4; D possibly corresponds to TRBD1 (6 bases). V lost 8 bases to trimming and J lost 16 bases, with 23 bases between them. CDR1 is MNHEY, CDR2 SMNVEV, per germline (reference sequence). The CDR3 loop spans 13 amino acids. CDR3 bases: TGTGCCAGCGGAAGGGGGACCGACAGCCAAAGGTTTTTT. This translates into CASGRGTDSQRFF.

The rearrangement links TRBV28 to TRBJ1-2; tentative D call: TRBD1 (6 bases). Germline CDR1 and CDR2: MDHEN and SYDVKM. The CDR3 covers 14 residues. The V and J ends lost 1 base and 10 bases respectively, with 16 bases between them. DNA of the CDR3: TGTGCCAGCAGTTTATCAGGGGCCCTATACTCCTACACCTTC. Its translation: CASSLSGALYSYTF.

This chain joins TRBV9 and TRBJ2-3, with 8 bases fitting TRBD2. The V gene end was trimmed by 4 bases and the J gene end by 7 bases; junction bases not matched to a gene: 8. CDR1 is SGDLS, CDR2 YYNGEE, per germline. The CDR3 totals 14 residues. CDR3 nucleotide sequence: TGTGCCAGCAGCACCCGGGAGGGGGAAAATACGCAGTATTTT. Its translation: CASSTREGENTQYF.

The rearrangement uses TRBV27 and TRBJ2-1; tentative D call: TRBD2 (6 bases). V lost 5 bases, J lost 1 base, and 12 bases lay in between. The germline V gene has CDR1 MNHEY and CDR2 SMNVEV (reference sequence). The CDR3 has 15 amino acids. Here the CDR3 reads CASSPGDSSYNEQFF. The CDR3 DNA reads TGTGCCAGCAGTCCGGGGGACTCGTCCTACAATGAGCAGTTCTTC.

The table lists this clone with a few counts. The V and J genes are TRBV27 and TRBJ1-4; TRBD1 is a possible D gene (5 bases). Between the trimmed V and J ends, which lost 2 bases and 7 bases, there was a span of 14 bases. The CDR3 covers 15 residues. The germline CDR1 and CDR2 sequences are MNHEY and SMNVEV (reference sequence). The CDR3 DNA reads as TGTGCCAGCAGTTTACCCCAGGGCCTGGGTGAAAAACTGTTTTTT. Translation: CASSLPQGLGEKLFF.

There are a few counts of this clone. CDR3 sequence reads: CASRGGGAGNTIYF. The CDR3 DNA follows: TGTGCCAGCAGAGGAGGGGGGGCTGGAAACACCATATATTTT. The chain uses TRBV28 and TRBJ1-3; a weak D match, TRBD1 (6 bases). The ends were cut back, 6 bases at V and 2 bases at J, with 11 bases in the middle. The CDR3 covers 14 residues. CDR1 is MDHEN and CDR2 is SYDVKM in the germline V gene.

The V and J genes are TRBV6-1 and TRBJ1-6; D remains ambiguous. Trimming stripped 4 bases from V and 7 bases from J, with 20 bases between. CDR3 length: 17 amino acids. CDR1 and CDR2 (germline): MNHNS, SASEGT. The CDR3 sequence is CASSASVGEGGNSPLHF. The CDR3 coding sequence is TGTGCCAGCAGTGCCTCCGTTGGGGAGGGTGGAAATTCACCCCTCCACTTT.

The chain has TRBV9 and TRBJ2-1, with TRBD2 matching 11 bases. This CDR3 comprises 16 residues. Germline assignment: CDR1 SGDLS and CDR2 YYNGEE. Trimming cost V 0 bases and J 2 bases; bases outside gene matches: 1. The CDR3 loop is CASSVVSGRAYNEQFF. CDR3 DNA: TGTGCCAGCAGCGTAGTTAGCGGGAGGGCCTACAATGAGCAGTTCTTC.

This sequence joins TRBV29-1 and TRBJ2-1; 11 bases are a match to TRBD1. Trimming cost V 0 bases and J 10 bases; bases outside gene matches: 8. Looked up from germline, CDR1 is SQVTM and CDR2 is ANQGSEA. This CDR3 spans 15 amino acids. The CDR3 DNA sequence: TGCAGCGTTGAAGAGGCAGGACAGGGGGCGGGAGAGCAGTTCTTC. Translation: CSVEEAGQGAGEQFF.

CDR3 residues: CASSARGQNTGELFF. The CDR3 nucleotides read TGCGCCAGCAGTGCACGGGGACAGAACACCGGGGAGCTGTTTTTT. The chain recombines TRBV10-1 with TRBJ2-2; perhaps TRBD1 as D (6 bases). CDR3 length: 15 amino acids. Germline V gene sequence: CDR1 WNHNN, CDR2 SYGVQD (reference sequence). V lost 4 bases and J 1 base, leaving 10 bases between the germline ends.

This clone was recorded only once. The rearrangement joins TRBV19 to TRBJ1-3, with D maybe TRBD1 (5 bases). The germline CDR1 and CDR2 sequences are LNHDA and SQIVND (reference sequence). The CDR3 is 14 amino acids. Trimming stripped 8 bases from V and 0 bases from J, with 11 bases between. DNA of the CDR3: TGTGCCAGTCTGGGGCAACTCTCTGGAAACACCATATATTTT. It encodes CASLGQLSGNTIYF. Variable domain in full (rest from reference TRBV19 and TRBJ1-3): DGGITQSPKYLFRKEGQNVTLSCEQNLNHDAMYWYRQDPGQGLRLIYYSQIVNDFQKGDIAEGYSVSREKKESFPLTVTSAQKNPTAFYLCASLGQLSGNTIYFGEGSWLTVV.

The V and J genes are TRBV7-2 and TRBJ1-1; D possibly corresponds to TRBD1 (5 bases). The germline V gene encodes CDR1 SGHTA and CDR2 FQGNSA. The CDR3 contains 14 residues. The V and J ends lost 3 bases and 3 bases respectively, with 11 bases between them. CDR3 DNA: TGTGCCAGCAGCTTCTGGGGCGGAGACACTGAAGCTTTCTTT. Protein: CASSFWGGDTEAFF. The full variable domain, its missing parts supplied by reference TRBV7-2 and TRBJ1-1, is GAGVSQSPSNKVTEKGKDVELRCDPISGHTALYWYRQSLGQGLEFLIYFQGNSAPDKSGLPSDRFSAERTGGSVSTLTIQRTQQEDSAVYLCASSFWGGDTEAFFGQGTRLTVV.

The genes are TRBV21-1 and TRBJ1-1; whether TRBD1, the table's D call, matches the DNA was not checked. TRBV21-1 has pseudogene status. This CDR3 has 15 residues. Here the CDR3 DNA reads TGTGCCAGCATCCGGACAGGGGGCGCATGCACTGAAGCTTTCTTT. Its translation: CASIRTGGACTEAFF.

The chain carries TRBV9 and TRBJ2-3, with TRBD1 as a possible D gene (5 bases). The germline V gene has CDR1 SGDLS and CDR2 YYNGEE. The CDR3 has 14 residues. Trimming took 2 bases from V and 2 from J, leaving 9 bases between them. The CDR3 here is CASSVTGHTDTQYF. As DNA, the CDR3 is TGTGCCAGCAGCGTGACCGGACACACAGATACGCAGTATTTT.

The CDR3 DNA sequence: TGTCCCGACAGGGTCCGACTTAATGAAAAACTGTTTTTT. Encoded protein: CPDRVRLNEKLFF. V and J are TRBV15 and TRBJ1-4; 7 nucleotides line up with TRBD1. Germline V gives CDR1 LNHNV, CDR2 YYDKDF (reference sequence). The CDR3 loop spans 13 amino acids.

The chain joins TRBV7-8 to TRBJ1-5; 9 bases are a match to TRBD1. Germline V lookup: CDR1 SGHVS, CDR2 FQNEAQ. The CDR3 totals 17 residues. After removal of 5 bases from V and 6 bases from J, the junction contained 14 bases not matched to a gene. This chain's CDR3 is CASSPRQGGVMGQPQHF. The CDR3, as DNA: TGTGCCAGCAGCCCAAGACAGGGGGGTGTTATGGGTCAGCCCCAGCATTTT.

A few counts support this clone. The V and J genes are TRBV10-1 and TRBJ1-2; possibly TRBD1 for D (6 bases). The germline V gene has CDR1 WNHNN and CDR2 SYGVQD (reference sequence). V lost 4 bases and J 4 bases, leaving 13 bases between the germline ends. This CDR3 has 14 amino acids. CDR3: CASSGTTGSYGYTF. In nucleotides, the CDR3 is TGCGCCAGCAGTGGAACAACAGGGAGCTATGGCTACACCTTC.

The genes are TRBV24-1 and TRBJ1-2; no clear D gene. Trimming cost V 12 bases and J 4 bases, with 17 bases left between them. The germline CDR1 and CDR2 sequences are KGHDR and SFDVKD. The CDR3 is 13 amino acids. CDR3: CASSDGDFYGYTF. The CDR3 DNA is TGTGCCTCCTCGGACGGGGATTTCTATGGCTACACCTTC.

This chain connects TRBV5-1 to TRBJ2-7, with TRBD1 matching 11 bases. The trim removed 4 bases at V and 3 bases at J, leaving 3 bases unmatched. This CDR3 region has 14 residues. CDR1 is SGHRS and CDR2 is YFSETQ in the germline V gene. The CDR3 coding sequence is TGCGCCAGCAGCGCCGGGACAGGGGGCTACGAGCAGTACTTC. Its translation is CASSAGTGGYEQYF.

The V and J genes are TRBV24-1 and TRBJ2-2; TRBD2 agrees at 10 bases. The V gene's germline CDR1 is KGHDR and CDR2 SFDVKD. This CDR3 is built from 16 residues. With V trimmed by 3 bases and J by 10 bases, 10 bases remained unmatched. CDR3 bases: TGTGCCACCAGTGATCCCTCTCTAGCGGGGGTCGTGGAGCTGTTTTTT. Protein: CATSDPSLAGVVELFF.

This CDR3 is CASIEQGERVYGYTF. Written as DNA, the CDR3 is TGTGCCAGCATCGAACAGGGGGAACGGGTCTATGGCTACACCTTC. J is TRBJ1-2 and V is TRBV6-5, with 8 bases matching TRBD1. Trimming cost V 7 bases and J 4 bases; bases outside gene matches: 11. CDR3 length: 15 amino acids. Germline CDR1 reads MNHEY; CDR2 reads SVGAGI.

In the case of this clone: Other DNA variants within this sample encode the same CDR3. This chain links TRBV9 with TRBJ1-2; D may be TRBD1 (6 bases). From germline, CDR1 is SGDLS and CDR2 YYNGEE. With 0 bases removed from V and 1 base from J, the gap between germline ends came to 7 bases. This CDR3 spans 14 amino acids. CDR3 DNA sequence: TGTGCCAGCAGCGTAGCGGACAGTAACTATGGCTACACCTTC. Translating it yields CASSVADSNYGYTF.

V gene TRBV5-1 combines with J gene TRBJ1-2; TRBD1 matches at 7 bases. Germline V gene sequence: CDR1 SGHRS, CDR2 YFSETQ. The CDR3 contains 17 residues. Losses at the gene ends were 7 bases for V and 3 bases for J; bases not matched to a gene: 18. CDR3 region: CASSRGSTGVSHYGYTF. In DNA, the CDR3 is TGCGCCAGCTCGAGGGGGTCCACAGGGGTTTCTCACTATGGCTACACCTTC.

On this clone: Additional DNA sequences in this sample encode the identical CDR3. The J gene is TRBJ1-5, the V gene TRBV30, with D perhaps matching TRBD1 (5 bases). Trimming removed 3 bases from V and 3 bases from J, with 9 bases in between. Per the germline V gene, CDR1 is GTSNPN and CDR2 is SVGIG (reference sequence). The CDR3 covers 13 residues. DNA of the CDR3: TGTGCCTGGAGCGGGGGGGACAATCAGCCCCAGCATTTT. Protein sequence: CAWSGGDNQPQHF.

For the CDR3, the DNA is TGTGCCAGCAGCTTAGATCTACAGGGGGCCTCTGGAAACACCATATATTTT. Translating gives CASSLDLQGASGNTIYF. This sequence joins TRBV11-3 and TRBJ1-3; TRBD1 agrees at 9 bases. Germline V gives CDR1 SGHNT, CDR2 YENEEA. The trim removed 0 bases at V and 0 bases at J, leaving 3 bases unmatched. The CDR3 contains 17 residues.

CDR3 in DNA: TGTGCCAGCAGCTTGACAGGGGCCGGTGGCTACACCTTC. This encodes CASSLTGAGGYTF. The J gene is TRBJ1-2, the V gene TRBV5-4, with 7 bases lining up with TRBD1. V lost 1 base, J lost 7 bases, and 4 bases stayed unmatched. The CDR3 has 13 residues. Germline V CDR1 and CDR2: SGHNT, YYREEE (reference sequence).

Remarks on this clone: At one of its ends the junction is not consistent with the germline gene, which may arise from a read error. The chain employs TRBV2 and TRBJ1-1, with 7 bases that match TRBD1. This CDR3 has 15 amino acids. Germline V gene lookup returns CDR1 SNHLY and CDR2 FYNNEI. CDR3 sequence: CASRKEGAPNTEAFF. The CDR3 DNA follows: TGTGCTAGCAGGAAGGAGGGGGCGCCGAACACTGAAGCTTTCTTT.